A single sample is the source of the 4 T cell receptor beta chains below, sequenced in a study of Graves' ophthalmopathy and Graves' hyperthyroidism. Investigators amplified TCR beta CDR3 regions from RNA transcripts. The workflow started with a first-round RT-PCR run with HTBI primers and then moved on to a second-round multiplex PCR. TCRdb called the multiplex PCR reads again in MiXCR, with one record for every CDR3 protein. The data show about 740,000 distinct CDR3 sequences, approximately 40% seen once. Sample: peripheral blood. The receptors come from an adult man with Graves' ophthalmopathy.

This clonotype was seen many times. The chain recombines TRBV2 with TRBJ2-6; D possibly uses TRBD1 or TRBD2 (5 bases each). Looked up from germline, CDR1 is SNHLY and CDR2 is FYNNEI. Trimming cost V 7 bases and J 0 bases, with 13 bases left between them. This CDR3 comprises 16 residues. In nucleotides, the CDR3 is TGTGCCAGCACTTGGGACGGAAGCTCTGGGGCCAACGTCCTGACTTTC. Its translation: CASTWDGSSGANVLTF.

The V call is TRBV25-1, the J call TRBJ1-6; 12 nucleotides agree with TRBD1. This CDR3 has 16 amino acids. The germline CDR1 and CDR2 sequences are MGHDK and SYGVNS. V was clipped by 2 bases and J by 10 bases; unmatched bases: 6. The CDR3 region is CASSEASGTGGSPLHF. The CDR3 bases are TGTGCCAGCAGTGAAGCTTCCGGGACAGGGGGCTCACCCCTCCACTTT. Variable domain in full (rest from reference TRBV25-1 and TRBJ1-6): EADIYQTPRYLVIGTGKKITLECSQTMGHDKMYWYQQDPGMELHLIHYSYGVNSTEKGDLSSESTVSRIRTEHFPLTLESARPSHTSQYLCASSEASGTGGSPLHFGNGTRLTVT.

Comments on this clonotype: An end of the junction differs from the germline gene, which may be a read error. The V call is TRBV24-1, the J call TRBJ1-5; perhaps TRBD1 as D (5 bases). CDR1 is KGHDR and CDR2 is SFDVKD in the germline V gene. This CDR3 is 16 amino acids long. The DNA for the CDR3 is TGTGCCAGCAGTTACTCGACCCAGGGAGTTGATCAGCCCCAGCATTTT. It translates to CASSYSTQGVDQPQHF.

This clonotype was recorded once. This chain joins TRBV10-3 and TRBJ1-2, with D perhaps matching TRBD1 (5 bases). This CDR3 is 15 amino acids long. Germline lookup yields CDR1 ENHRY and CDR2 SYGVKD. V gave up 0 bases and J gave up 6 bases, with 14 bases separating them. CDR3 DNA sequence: TGTGCCATCAGTGAGTCGCAATGGGACCGTAATGGCTACACCTTC. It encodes CAISESQWDRNGYTF.